This T cell receptor (beta chain) emerged from a study of blood T cells in healthy people across ages. Study details: About one barcoded TCR beta cDNA was captured per two T cells.

This clonotype was seen more than once but under ten times. Germline loops: CDR1 SNHLY, CDR2 FYNNEI. The CDR3 covers 13 residues. The V segment lost 6 bases and the J segment 8 bases; nucleotides outside the gene matches: 7. Each sample yielded at least 6 micrograms of PBMC total RNA. Through a sample-barcoded 5' primer and a J-beta primer mix, a second PCR was run for roughly 7 to 11 cycles. In TCRdb, the 5' RACE reads were re-called with MiXCR into one record per CDR3 protein. Here the sample spans roughly 1.6 million distinct CDR3 sequences, approximately 32% being singletons. The rearrangement uses TRBV2 and TRBJ2-3; 8 bases are shared with TRBD2. Sequencing was carried out using blood. This clonotype was obtained from a woman younger than 45 in good health. This chain's CDR3 is CASSMSGSVTQYF. DNA of the CDR3: TGTGCCAGCAGCATGAGCGGGAGTGTTACGCAGTATTTT.